Following are 12 T cell receptor beta chains from one sample sequenced in a study of T cell responses to AZD1222 COVID-19 vaccine. Data came from immunoSEQ multiplex PCR; TCRdb stores just in-frame clones and leaves some out. Of 90,000 to 150,000 clones detected, about 82% appear once; the ten largest clones hold 17%. Material: peripheral blood, obtained 28 days after the second AZD1222 dose. Receptors were obtained from an adult who received the AZD1222 COVID-19 vaccine.

The chain uses TRBV27 and TRBJ1-2; 8 bases are a match to TRBD1. CDR3 length: 15 amino acids. Trimming at V came to 6 bases and at J to 1 base, leaving 7 bases not matched to a gene. Germline V gene data show CDR1 as MNHEY and CDR2 as SMNVEV (reference sequence). CDR3 nucleotide sequence: TGTGCCAGCAGGAGCCGGGACAGGAATAACTATGGCTACACCTTC. Protein sequence: CASRSRDRNNYGYTF.

The V call is TRBV19, the J call TRBJ2-7, with 13 nucleotides matching TRBD2. With V trimmed by 3 bases and J by 5 bases, 1 base remained unmatched. The germline V gene encodes CDR1 LNHDA and CDR2 SQIVND (reference sequence). This CDR3 is 14 amino acids long. The CDR3 loop is CASSIGTSGNEQYF. The CDR3, as DNA: TGTGCCAGTAGTATCGGGACTAGCGGGAACGAGCAGTACTTC.

The rearrangement uses TRBV7-6 and TRBJ1-1; the D is unclear. The V gene's germline CDR1 is SGHVS and CDR2 FNYEAQ. Trimming took off 3 bases at V and 4 bases at J, with 9 bases between the two ends. The CDR3 consists of 13 residues. The DNA for the CDR3 is TGTGCCAGCAGCTTGGGGTCGGGCACTGAAGCTTTCTTT. It encodes CASSLGSGTEAFF.

The chain combines TRBV2 with TRBJ1-2; TRBD1 matches 12 bases. V trimming: 6 bases; J trimming: 4 bases; junction bases outside the gene matches: 6. CDR1 is SNHLY, CDR2 FYNNEI, per germline. The CDR3 sequence is 15 residues long. This CDR3 reads CASRGQGARTYGYTF. As DNA, the CDR3 is TGTGCCAGCAGGGGACAGGGGGCGCGTACCTATGGCTACACCTTC.

The chain joins TRBV29-1 to TRBJ2-7, with 10 bases matching TRBD2. CDR1 SQVTM and CDR2 ANQGSEA come from the germline V gene. The CDR3 length is 14 residues. J gave up 2 bases and V 5 bases, and 6 bases lay outside the gene matches. CDR3 loop: CSVSSGRSAYEQYF. The CDR3 DNA reads TGCAGCGTTAGTAGCGGGAGGTCCGCCTACGAGCAGTACTTC.

The J gene is TRBJ2-3, the V gene TRBV18; TRBD2 agrees at 8 bases. V dropped 5 bases and J dropped 0; count of bases not matched to a gene: 7. This CDR3 comprises 16 residues. Per the germline V gene, CDR1 is KGHSH and CDR2 is LQKENI. CDR3 bases: TGTGCCAGCTCAATAGGAGCGGGGGCTAGCACAGATACGCAGTATTTT. Protein: CASSIGAGASTDTQYF. Complete variable domain (other parts from reference TRBV18 and TRBJ2-3): NAGVMQNPRHLVRRRGQEARLRCSPMKGHSHVYWYRQLPEEGLKFMVYLQKENIIDESGMPKERFSAEFPKEGPSILRIQQVVRGDSAAYFCASSIGAGASTDTQYFGPGTRLTVL.

The chain links TRBV10-3 to TRBJ1-6; D perhaps matches TRBD1 (6 bases). CDR1 ENHRY and CDR2 SYGVKD come from the germline V gene. Trimming pared 2 bases from V and 7 bases from J, leaving 12 bases between. This CDR3 is 15 amino acids long. CDR3 DNA: TGTGCCATCAGTGAGCAGGGGTCCCCAAATTCACCCCTCCACTTT. The encoded protein is CAISEQGSPNSPLHF.

The rearrangement links TRBV3-1 (or the pseudogene TRBV3-2) to TRBJ1-1; unclear D gene. This CDR3 has 14 amino acids. Germline values: CDR1 LGHDT, CDR2 YNNKEL (reference sequence). Trimming took 3 bases from V and 1 from J, leaving 9 bases between them. The CDR3 DNA sequence: TGTGCCAGCAGCCACGGACGGTCGAACACTGAAGCTTTCTTT. Protein product: CASSHGRSNTEAFF.

This chain uses TRBV6-1 with TRBJ1-3, with D unresolved. Per the germline V gene, CDR1 is MNHNS and CDR2 is SASEGT. V was clipped by 1 base and J by 0 bases, with 10 bases between them. The CDR3 sequence is 16 residues long. CDR3 sequence reads: CASSEGHLSSGNTIYF. The CDR3 DNA is TGTGCCAGCAGTGAAGGACACCTGAGCTCTGGAAACACCATATATTTT.

The genes are TRBV10-2 and TRBJ2-7; 7 nucleotides agree with TRBD1. V was pared by 5 bases and J by 3 bases, with 4 bases of the junction left unmatched. The CDR3 is 13 amino acids. In germline, CDR1 is WSHSY, CDR2 SAAADI. The CDR3 region is CASSLTGIYEQYF. CDR3 DNA sequence: TGCGCCAGCAGTTTGACAGGGATCTACGAGCAGTACTTC.

The rearrangement uses TRBV19 and TRBJ2-7, with D tentatively TRBD1 (7 bases). The germline V gene has CDR1 LNHDA and CDR2 SQIVND (reference sequence). V gave up 10 bases and J gave up 3 bases, with 13 bases separating them. This CDR3 comprises 12 residues. CDR3 nucleotides: TGTGCCACCTCAGGGGGGATCTACGAGCAGTACTTC. Translated, it gives CATSGGIYEQYF.

This sequence joins TRBV7-6 and TRBJ2-3; weak D call: TRBD2 (6 bases). In germline, CDR1 is SGHVS, CDR2 FNYEAQ. This CDR3 has 16 residues. The germline V and J ends were trimmed by 4 bases and 6 bases, with 20 bases remaining between them. In DNA, the CDR3 is TGTGCCAGCAGCTCCTCCTCTGGGCGGGGTAGTGATACGCAGTATTTT. It encodes CASSSSSGRGSDTQYF. The full variable domain, in which reference TRBV7-6 and TRBJ2-3 provide the parts outside the CDR3, is GAGVSQSPRYKVTKRGQDVALRCDPISGHVSLYWYRQALGQGPEFLTYFNYEAQQDKSGLPNDRFSAERPEGSISTLTIQRTEQRDSAMYRCASSSSSGRGSDTQYFGPGTRLTVL.